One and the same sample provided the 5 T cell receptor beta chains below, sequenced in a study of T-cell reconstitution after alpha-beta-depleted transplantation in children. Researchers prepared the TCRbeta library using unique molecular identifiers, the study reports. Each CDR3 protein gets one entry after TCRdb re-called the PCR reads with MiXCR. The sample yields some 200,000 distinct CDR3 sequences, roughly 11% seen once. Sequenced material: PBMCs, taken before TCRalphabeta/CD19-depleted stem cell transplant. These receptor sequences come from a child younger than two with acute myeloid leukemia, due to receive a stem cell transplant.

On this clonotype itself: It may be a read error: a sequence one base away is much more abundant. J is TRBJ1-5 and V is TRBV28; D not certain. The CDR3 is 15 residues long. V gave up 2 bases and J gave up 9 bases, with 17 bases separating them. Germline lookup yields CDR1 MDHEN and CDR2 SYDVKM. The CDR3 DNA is TGTGCCAGCAGTTTAGAGGGTCCCAGTTCGAGGCCCCAGCATTTT. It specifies CASSLEGPSSRPQHF.

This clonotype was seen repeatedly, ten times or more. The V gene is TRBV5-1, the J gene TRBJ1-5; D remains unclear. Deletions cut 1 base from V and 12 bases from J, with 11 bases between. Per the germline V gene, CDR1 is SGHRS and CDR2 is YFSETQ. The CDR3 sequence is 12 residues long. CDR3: CASSLTAGCQHF. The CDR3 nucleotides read TGCGCCAGCAGCTTGACAGCTGGGTGCCAGCATTTT.

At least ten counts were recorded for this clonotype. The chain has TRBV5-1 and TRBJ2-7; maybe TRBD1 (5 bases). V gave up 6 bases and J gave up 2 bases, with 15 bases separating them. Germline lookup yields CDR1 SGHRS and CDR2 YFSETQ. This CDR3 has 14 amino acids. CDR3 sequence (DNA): TGCGCCAGCAATAAAGGGGCAGATCCCTACGAGCAGTACTTC. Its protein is CASNKGADPYEQYF.

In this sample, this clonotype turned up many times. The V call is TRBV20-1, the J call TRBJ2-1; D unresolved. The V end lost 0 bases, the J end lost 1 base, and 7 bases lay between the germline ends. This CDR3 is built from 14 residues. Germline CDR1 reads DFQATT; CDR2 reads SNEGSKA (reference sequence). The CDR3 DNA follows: TGCAGTGCTAGAGAAGACTTGTCCTACAATGAGCAGTTCTTC. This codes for CSAREDLSYNEQFF.

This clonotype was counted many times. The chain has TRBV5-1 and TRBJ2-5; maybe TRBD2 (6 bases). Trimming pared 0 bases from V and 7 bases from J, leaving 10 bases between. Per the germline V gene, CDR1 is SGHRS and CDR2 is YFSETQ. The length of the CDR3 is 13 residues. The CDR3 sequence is CASSLGLEGTQYF. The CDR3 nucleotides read TGCGCCAGCAGCTTGGGACTAGAGGGGACCCAGTACTTC.